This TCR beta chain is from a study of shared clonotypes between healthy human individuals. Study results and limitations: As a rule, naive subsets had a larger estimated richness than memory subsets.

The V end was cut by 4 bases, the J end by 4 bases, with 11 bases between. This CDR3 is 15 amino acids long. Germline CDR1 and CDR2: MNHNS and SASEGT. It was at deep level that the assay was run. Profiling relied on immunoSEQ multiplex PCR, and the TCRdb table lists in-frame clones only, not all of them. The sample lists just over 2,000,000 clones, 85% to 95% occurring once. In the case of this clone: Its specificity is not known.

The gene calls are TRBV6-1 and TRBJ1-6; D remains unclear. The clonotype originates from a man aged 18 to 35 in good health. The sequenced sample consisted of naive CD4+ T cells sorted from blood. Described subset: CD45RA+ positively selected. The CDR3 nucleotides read TGTGCCAGCAGTGTCGAACAGTGGTATAATTCACCCCTCCACTTT. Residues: CASSVEQWYNSPLHF.